This T cell receptor (beta chain) was documented in a study of Ad26.COV2.S vaccination and SARS-CoV-2 variants. Study background: Enrolled in COV1001, the donor was in the Ad26.COV2.S trial arm, which received the vaccine. Each vaccinee took Ad26.COV2.S intramuscularly, once or twice 56 days apart. Notes on the study in general: Substantial breadth was reportedly displayed by spike-specific CD8+ and CD4+ T cell responses after vaccination.

Treatment reported: some 20 received Ad26.COV2.S at low or high dose, single or two shots; roughly five received placebo; per-sample allocation not given. Sample collection was performed on day 63 after the first vaccine or placebo injection. Vaccination employed an Ad26 vector expressing the Wuhan-strain SARS-CoV-2 spike. Regarding this clone: What it binds is not known.

The table came from immunoSEQ multiplex PCR; TCRdb's copy has only in-frame clones and leaves some out. The sample holds 350,000 to 400,000 clones, about nine tenths seen once. The J segment lost 0 bases and the V segment lost 4 bases, leaving 16 bases of the junction unmatched. In germline, CDR1 is MDHEN, CDR2 SYDVKM. The CDR3 length is 22 residues. The sample in question was peripheral blood, obtained in a trial of Ad26.COV2.S vaccine versus placebo. This clonotype was obtained from a person between 18 and 65 years old who received the Ad26.COV2.S COVID-19 vaccine or a placebo. This rearrangement joins TRBV28 to TRBJ2-6; TRBD1 agrees at 12 bases. Here the CDR3 reads CASSSPGQGAFGFVSGANVLTF. Written as DNA, the CDR3 is TGTGCCAGCAGTTCGCCGGGACAGGGGGCGTTCGGGTTCGTCTCTGGGGCCAACGTCCTGACTTTC.